This T cell receptor (beta chain) was obtained from a study of molecular identifiers for immune sequencing clone quantification. This CDR3 is built from 14 residues. The germline gives CDR1 MDHEN, CDR2 SYDVKM. The V end was cut by 4 bases, the J end by 5 bases, with 12 bases between. Preparation of naive CD8 libraries involved roughly 18,000 to 1,100,000 sorted cells and 10%, 30% or 50% RNA. This clonotype has at least ten counts. The antigen is unknown. Study-level results: The study found clones above 20 RNA copies held over 99% of effector molecules and under 1% in naive cells.

TCRdb reanalysed the PCR reads using MiXCR and keeps one entry per CDR3 protein. The profile shows about 320,000 distinct CDR3 sequences, over 20% of them singletons. What was sequenced was naive CD8+ T cells from blood, with Jurkat cell RNA spiked in. The subset is: FACS-sorted CD8+CD4-CCR7+CD45RA+ naive T cells. This sequence joins TRBV28 and TRBJ1-5; a weak D match, TRBD1 (5 bases). This sequence was found in a human donor in good health. Some libraries in this study had Jurkat cell RNA spiked in. Written as DNA, the CDR3 is TGTGCCAGCAGTTCCGGGGGGAATGATCAGCCCCAGCATTTT. It translates to CASSSGGNDQPQHF.